The T cell receptor (beta chain) under discussion was sequenced for a study of T-cell memory formation after mild COVID-19. This CDR3 is built from 14 residues. The germline CDR1 and CDR2 sequences are SGHTA and FQGNSA. The V segment lost 5 bases and the J segment 5 bases; nucleotides outside the gene matches: 8. In TCRdb, the 5' RACE reads were re-called with MiXCR into one record per CDR3 protein. The table has 400,000 to 500,000 distinct CDR3 sequences, around 19% seen once. This clonotype was seen more than once but under ten times. This sequence was found in an adult woman who had mild COVID-19 (a few samples of this study predate the infection). Cell type and time point are not known. The sequencing input was PBMCs or a T cell subset sorted from them (not recorded which). The chain couples TRBV7-2 to TRBJ2-5; TRBD1 matches 7 bases. As DNA, the CDR3 is TGTGCCAGCAGCCAAAACAGGGGCGGTGAGACCCAGTACTTC. Translation gives CASSQNRGGETQYF.